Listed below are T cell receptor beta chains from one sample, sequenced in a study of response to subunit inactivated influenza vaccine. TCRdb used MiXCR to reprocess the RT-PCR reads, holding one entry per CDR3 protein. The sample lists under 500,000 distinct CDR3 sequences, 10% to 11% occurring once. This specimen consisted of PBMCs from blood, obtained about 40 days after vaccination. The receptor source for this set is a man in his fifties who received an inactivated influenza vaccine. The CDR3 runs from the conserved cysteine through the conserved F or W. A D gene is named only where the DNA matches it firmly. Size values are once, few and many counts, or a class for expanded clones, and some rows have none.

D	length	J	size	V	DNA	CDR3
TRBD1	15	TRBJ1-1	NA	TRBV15	TGTGCCACCAGCAGAGAGACAGGGGTGAACACTGAAGCTTTCTTT	CATSRETGVNTEAFF
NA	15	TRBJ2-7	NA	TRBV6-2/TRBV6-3	TGTGCCAGCAGTCACTCGATTGGGGTTCGCTACGAGCAGTACTTC	CASSHSIGVRYEQYF
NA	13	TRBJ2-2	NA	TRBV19	TGTGCCAGTACAAAGGGGAGCACCGGGGAGCTGTTTTTT	CASTKGSTGELFF
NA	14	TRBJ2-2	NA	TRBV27	TGTGCCAGCCGACCACCCCGGAACACCGGGGAGCTGTTTTTT	CASRPPRNTGELFF
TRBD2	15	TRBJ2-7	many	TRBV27	TGTGCCAGCAGGCTGGGACTAGCGGGTTCCTACGAGCAGTACTTC	CASRLGLAGSYEQYF
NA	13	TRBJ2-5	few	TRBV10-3	TGTGCCATCAGGGGCCTGGCTGGGGAGACCCAGTACTTC	CAIRGLAGETQYF
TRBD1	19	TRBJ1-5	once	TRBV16	TGTGCCAGCAGCCAATCGGGATCTGGACAGGGGTTGAGCAATCAGCCCCAGCATTTT	CASSQSGSGQGLSNQPQHF
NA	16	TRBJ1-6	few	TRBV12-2	TGTGCAAGTCGCTTAGCGCGAAGGGGATATAATTCACCCCTCCACTTT	CASRLARRGYNSPLHF
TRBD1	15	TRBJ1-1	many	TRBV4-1	TGCGCCAGCAGTCGGGACAGGGGGCCGGGGACTGAAGCTTTCTTT	CASSRDRGPGTEAFF
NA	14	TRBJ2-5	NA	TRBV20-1	TGCAGTGCCCCGCTCCCAGGGGTTCGAGAGACCCAGTACTTC	CSAPLPGVRETQYF
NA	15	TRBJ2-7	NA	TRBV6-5	TGTGCCAGCAGTTACTCGACACCCCGGGCCTACGAGCAGTACTTC	CASSYSTPRAYEQYF
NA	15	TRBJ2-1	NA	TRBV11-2	TGTGCCAGCAGCTTAACGAGACAACCCAACAATGAGCAGTTCTTC	CASSLTRQPNNEQFF
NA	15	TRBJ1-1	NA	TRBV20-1	TGCAGTGCTAGAGAGGGCATTGGGGTGAACACTGAAGCTTTCTTT	CSAREGIGVNTEAFF
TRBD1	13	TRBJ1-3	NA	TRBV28	TGTGCCAGCAGTCACGGGACAGGAGGCCCCATATATTTT	CASSHGTGGPIYF
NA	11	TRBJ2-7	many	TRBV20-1	TGCAGTGCTAAAAGGAGACGGGAGCAGTACTTC	CSAKRRREQYF
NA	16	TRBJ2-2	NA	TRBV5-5	TGTGCCAGCAGCTTGGATCGCAGGAAACCGACCGGGGAGCTGTTTTTT	CASSLDRRKPTGELFF
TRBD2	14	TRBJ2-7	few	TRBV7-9	TGTGCCAGCAGCAAGGAACTAGCGGGCTACGAGCAGTACTTC	CASSKELAGYEQYF
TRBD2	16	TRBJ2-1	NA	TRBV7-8	TGTGCCAGCAGCTATCCGGGAGGGGGGGTAGTCAATGAGCAGTTCTTC	CASSYPGGGVVNEQFF
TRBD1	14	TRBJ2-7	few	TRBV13	TGTGCCAGCAGCTCCACAGGGGCGAGCGACGAGCAGTACTTC	CASSSTGASDEQYF
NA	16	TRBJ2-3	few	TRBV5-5	TGTGCCAGCAACCGGCTGGGGATAAGTAGCACAGATACGCAGTATTTT	CASNRLGISSTDTQYF
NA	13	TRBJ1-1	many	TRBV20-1	TGCAGATTGGCGGCAGGGACGAACACTGAAGCTTTCTTT	CRLAAGTNTEAFF
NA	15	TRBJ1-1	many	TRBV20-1	TGCAGTGCTAGAGAGGGAACAGTCATGAACACTGAAGCTTTCTTT	CSAREGTVMNTEAFF
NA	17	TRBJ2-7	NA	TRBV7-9	TGTGCCAGCAGTTTTCGACGGACAGACTCCAGCTCCTACGAGCAGTACTTC	CASSFRRTDSSSYEQYF
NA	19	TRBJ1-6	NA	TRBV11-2	TGTGCCAGCAGTGGGGGGCGTGGCTCCCCGCTTCTTTATAATTCACCCCTCCACTTT	CASSGGRGSPLLYNSPLHF
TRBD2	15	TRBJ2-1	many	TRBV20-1	TGCAGTGCTAGAGCTAGCGGAAAGACCTACAATGAGCAGTTCTTC	CSARASGKTYNEQFF
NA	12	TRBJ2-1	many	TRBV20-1	TGCAGTGCCCCCGGGCCCCACAATGAGCAGTTCTTC	CSAPGPHNEQFF
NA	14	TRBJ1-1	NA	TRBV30	TGTGCCTGCAACCGAGGGGGGATGAACACTGAAGCTTTCTTT	CACNRGGMNTEAFF
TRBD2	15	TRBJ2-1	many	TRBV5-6	TGTGCCAGCAGCCGACTAGCGGGAGGGCCAGGGGAGCAGTTCTTC	CASSRLAGGPGEQFF
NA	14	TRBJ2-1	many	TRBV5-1	TGCGCCAGCAGCTCGGCAGCCGACTTGGGGGAGCAGTTCTTC	CASSSAADLGEQFF
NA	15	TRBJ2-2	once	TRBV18	TGTGCCAGCTCACCACCGAGTTATAACACCGGGGAGCTGTTTTTT	CASSPPSYNTGELFF
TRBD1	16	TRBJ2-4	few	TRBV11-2	TGTGCCAGCAGCTCTGGGTTCCGGGACAGTAATCACATTCAGTACTTC	CASSSGFRDSNHIQYF
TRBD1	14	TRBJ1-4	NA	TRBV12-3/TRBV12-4	TGTGCCAGTGGGGAACAGGGGGCAAGAGAAAAACTGTTTTTT	CASGEQGAREKLFF
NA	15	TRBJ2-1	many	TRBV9	TGTGCCAGCAGCGCGGCGGGACCATCCTACAATGAGCAGTTCTTC	CASSAAGPSYNEQFF
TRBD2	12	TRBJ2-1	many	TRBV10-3	TGTGCCATTGGGAGGGGCTACAATGAGCAGTTCTTC	CAIGRGYNEQFF
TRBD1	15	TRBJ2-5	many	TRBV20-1	TGCAGTGCTTCACCACGGACAGGGGCAGGAGAGACCCAGTACTTC	CSASPRTGAGETQYF
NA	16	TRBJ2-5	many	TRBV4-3	TGCGCCAGCAGCCAAGAGAGGGGGGGGCGACAAGAGACCCAGTACTTC	CASSQERGGRQETQYF
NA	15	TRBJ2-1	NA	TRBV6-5	TGTGCCAGCAGTTATGAGCGCAGCTCCTACAATGAGCAGTTCTTC	CASSYERSSYNEQFF
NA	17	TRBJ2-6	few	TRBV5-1	TGCGCCAGCAGCTACGGGGGCCCTATGTCTGGGGCCAACGTCCTGACTTTC	CASSYGGPMSGANVLTF
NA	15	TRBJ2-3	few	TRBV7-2	TGTGCCAGCAGCTTAGTCCCGTCAGTGTCGGATACGCAGTATTTT	CASSLVPSVSDTQYF
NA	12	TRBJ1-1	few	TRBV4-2	TGTGCCAGCAGCCGCGATACAGGGGAAGCTTTCTTT	CASSRDTGEAFF
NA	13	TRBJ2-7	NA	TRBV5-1	TGCGCCAGCAGCTTGAACCCTAACTACGAGCAGTACTTC	CASSLNPNYEQYF
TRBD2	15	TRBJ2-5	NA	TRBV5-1	TGCGCCAGCAGCTTGCCTAGCGGGAGAGGCGAGACCCAGTACTTC	CASSLPSGRGETQYF
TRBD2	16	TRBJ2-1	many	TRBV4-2	TGTGCCAGCAGTCTCGCGGGGGGCCGACTCTACAATGAGCAGTTCTTC	CASSLAGGRLYNEQFF
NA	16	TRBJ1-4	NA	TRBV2	TGTGCCAGCAACGACCCCAGGGATTCAACTAATGAAAAACTGTTTTTT	CASNDPRDSTNEKLFF
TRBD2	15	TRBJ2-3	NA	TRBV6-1	TGTGCCAGCAGCAACGGACTAGCAGGGACAGATACGCAGTATTTT	CASSNGLAGTDTQYF
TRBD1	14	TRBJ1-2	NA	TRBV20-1	TGCAGTGCTGGGACTACAGGGGGCAACTATGGCTACACCTTC	CSAGTTGGNYGYTF
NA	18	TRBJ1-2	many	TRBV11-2	TGTGCCAGCAGCGCCCGCACCAGAAGGACAGACGTTAACTATGGCTACACCTTC	CASSARTRRTDVNYGYTF
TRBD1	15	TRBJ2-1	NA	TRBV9	TGTGCCAGCAGCGCGCTGACAGGGATCTACAATGAGCAGTTCTTC	CASSALTGIYNEQFF
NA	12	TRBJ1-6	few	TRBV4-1	TGCGCCAGCAGCCAAACTTATTCACCCCTCCACTTT	CASSQTYSPLHF